This TCR beta chain originates from a study of shared clonotypes between healthy human individuals. Study-level points and caveats: As a rule, naive subsets had a larger estimated richness than memory subsets. Investigators collected only blood, and repertoires in tissues likely differ.

As concerns this clone: The antigen is undetermined.

In the original analysis: ImmunoSEQ sequences covered only the junction and lacked quality scores; filtering therefore differed. Measured with immunoSEQ multiplex PCR; TCRdb has only the in-frame clones, and not every one. V and J calls and clone size are copied from that table; D and trimming were computed from the DNA. Among a few million clones listed, more than 80% were seen once. Germline V gives CDR1 LGHNA, CDR2 YSLEER. J was trimmed by 7 bases and V by 2 bases; bases with no gene match: 9. The CDR3 length is 17 residues. This chain joins TRBV4-3 and TRBJ2-2, with 11 nucleotides matching TRBD1. What was sequenced was naive CD4+ T cells sorted from blood. The subset denotes: CD45RA+ positively selected. This TCR derives from a man younger than 35 in good health. The CDR3 sequence: CASSQPTGTGGGGELFF. The CDR3 DNA is TGCGCCAGCAGCCAACCGACCGGGACAGGGGGAGGCGGGGAGCTGTTTTTT.